The 20 T cell receptor beta chains given below trace back to one sample, sequenced in a study of cytomegalovirus exposure and HLA in healthy donors. The PCR used 60 Vbeta and 13 Jbeta primers. Data came from immunoSEQ multiplex PCR; TCRdb stores just in-frame clones and leaves some out. The table lists some 200,000 clones, under 85% of them singletons, with roughly 1.6% in the top ten. Sequenced: PBMCs. These receptors were collected from a man aged 45-65 years in good health and CMV-seronegative.

This clone was seen only a few times. V usage is TRBV5-4 and J usage is TRBJ2-7; 10 bases agree with TRBD2. Germline CDR1 is SGHNT and CDR2 is YYREEE (reference sequence). V lost 2 bases, J lost 5 bases, and 7 bases stayed unmatched. The CDR3 sequence is 15 residues long. The CDR3 spells CASSLASGRVDEQYF. Written as DNA, the CDR3 is TGTGCCAGCAGCTTAGCTAGCGGGAGAGTCGACGAGCAGTACTTC. The complete variable domain, with remaining parts taken from reference TRBV5-4 and TRBJ2-7, reads ETGVTQSPTHLIKTRGQQVTLRCSSQSGHNTVSWYQQALGQGPQFIFQYYREEENGRGNFPPRFSGLQFPNYSSELNVNALELDDSALYLCASSLASGRVDEQYFGPGTRLTVT.

The rearrangement uses TRBV7-9 and TRBJ1-6, with TRBD1 identical over 8 bases. The CDR3 is 15 amino acids. Germline values: CDR1 SEHNR, CDR2 FQNEAQ (reference sequence). The J segment lost 7 bases and the V segment lost 1 base, leaving 3 bases of the junction unmatched. CDR3 DNA: TGTGCCAGCAGCTTAGGGGACAGGCGAAATTCACCCCTCCACTTT. Translation gives CASSLGDRRNSPLHF.

The chain combines TRBV29-1 with TRBJ1-2; TRBD1 might be the D (6 bases). Trimming took off 4 bases at V and 3 bases at J, with 12 bases between the two ends. Germline V gene lookup returns CDR1 SQVTM and CDR2 ANQGSEA. The CDR3 runs 13 residues. CDR3 in amino acids: CSVVVRGYYGYTF. DNA of the CDR3: TGCAGCGTTGTAGTAAGGGGGTACTATGGCTACACCTTC.

V and J are TRBV18 and TRBJ2-1; the match to TRBD2 covers 11 bases. Germline CDR1 KGHSH, CDR2 LQKENI. The junction had 9 bases not matched to a gene; V was cut back by 5 bases and J by 9 bases. CDR3 length: 15 residues. CDR3 residues: CASSSRTSGLTEQFF. Written as DNA, the CDR3 is TGTGCCAGCTCATCCAGGACTAGCGGGCTCACTGAGCAGTTCTTC.

V is TRBV7-6 and J is TRBJ2-5; D call uncertain. CDR3 length: 13 residues. Germline CDR1 and CDR2: SGHVS and FNYEAQ. V gave up 0 bases and J gave up 5 bases, with 7 bases separating them. The CDR3 loop reads CASSLAWAETQYF. The CDR3 nucleotides are TGTGCCAGCAGCTTAGCGTGGGCGGAGACCCAGTACTTC. The whole variable domain, filled in from reference TRBV7-6 and TRBJ2-5, reads GAGVSQSPRYKVTKRGQDVALRCDPISGHVSLYWYRQALGQGPEFLTYFNYEAQQDKSGLPNDRFSAERPEGSISTLTIQRTEQRDSAMYRCASSLAWAETQYFGPGTRLLVL.

The chain links TRBV4-2 to TRBJ2-6, with TRBD1 identical over 10 bases. Germline assignment: CDR1 LGHNA and CDR2 YNFKEQ. This CDR3 is 17 amino acids long. The junction had 7 bases not matched to a gene; V was cut back by 8 bases and J by 0 bases. The CDR3 DNA follows: TGTGCCAGCCAACCGGGACAGGGGTACTCTGGGGCCAACGTCCTGACTTTC. Amino acid sequence: CASQPGQGYSGANVLTF.

The chain carries TRBV6-5 and TRBJ1-1; perhaps TRBD1 as D (5 bases). The CDR3 runs to 16 residues. CDR1 is MNHEY and CDR2 is SVGAGI in the germline V gene. Trimming removed 0 bases at V and 8 bases at J, with 19 bases between. The CDR3 is CASSYSIVPPGREAFF. The CDR3 bases are TGTGCCAGCAGTTACTCGATAGTTCCCCCAGGGCGAGAAGCTTTCTTT.

This clone appeared once. The CDR3 bases are TGTGCCAGCAGCTTAGAACCAGATAACAATAATTCACCCCTCCACTTT. It encodes CASSLEPDNNNSPLHF. The V and J genes are TRBV7-9 and TRBJ1-6, with no clear D. Looked up from germline, CDR1 is SEHNR and CDR2 is FQNEAQ (reference sequence). CDR3 length: 16 amino acids. Trimming stripped 1 base from V and 5 bases from J, with 12 bases between.

This chain uses TRBV28 with TRBJ2-1; TRBD2 matches 9 bases. The ends lost 4 bases at V and 2 bases at J; junction bases unmatched: 6. CDR1 is MDHEN and CDR2 is SYDVKM in the germline V gene. The CDR3 totals 16 residues. CDR3 DNA: TGTGCCAGCAGTTCCGGCGGGAGGGGGACCTACAATGAGCAGTTCTTC. Residues: CASSSGGRGTYNEQFF.

This clone was seen a single time. The rearrangement links TRBV29-1 to TRBJ2-5; 9 nucleotides align to TRBD2. The length of the CDR3 is 13 residues. Germline trimming cut 6 bases from V and 5 bases from J; bases unmatched to any gene: 7. Germline V CDR1 and CDR2: SQVTM, ANQGSEA. The CDR3 DNA is TGCAGCGTGTGGCTTACTAGCGGGGAGACCCAGTACTTC. Its translation is CSVWLTSGETQYF.

The chain uses TRBV27 and TRBJ2-5; 12 bases are a match to TRBD1. This CDR3 has 19 amino acids. Trimming at V came to 2 bases and at J to 3 bases, leaving 13 bases not matched to a gene. The V gene's germline CDR1 is MNHEY and CDR2 SMNVEV (reference sequence). The CDR3, as DNA: TGTGCCAGCAGTTTACGAACACCGGGACAGGGGGCGGTTAAAGAGACCCAGTACTTC. Its translation: CASSLRTPGQGAVKETQYF.

The chain has TRBV6-1 and TRBJ1-5; no firm D call. This CDR3 is 13 amino acids long. The ends were cut back, 6 bases at V and 0 bases at J, with 6 bases in the middle. CDR1 and CDR2 from the germline V gene are MNHNS and SASEGT. The CDR3 DNA follows: TGTGCCAGCAGGGAGAATAGCAATCAGCCCCAGCATTTT. The encoded protein is CASRENSNQPQHF.

The chain uses TRBV7-8 and TRBJ1-2; 7 bases align to TRBD1. The CDR3 contains 13 residues. With 3 bases clipped from V and 6 bases from J, the junction kept 4 bases outside the gene matches. In germline, CDR1 is SGHVS, CDR2 FQNEAQ. The CDR3 nucleotides read TGTGCCAGCAGCTTGACAGGGTTAGATGGCTACACCTTC. Translating it yields CASSLTGLDGYTF.

CDR3 sequence reads: CASSTQAGGPTDTQYF. CDR3 nucleotides: TGTGCCAGCAGCACACAAGCGGGAGGCCCCACAGATACGCAGTATTTT. The V call is TRBV7-2, the J call TRBJ2-3; 9 bases align to TRBD2. Looked up from germline, CDR1 is SGHTA and CDR2 is FQGNSA. V shed 5 bases, J shed 2 bases, and the junction held 8 bases outside the gene matches. The CDR3 loop spans 16 amino acids.

The V gene is TRBV7-6, the J gene TRBJ2-3; tentatively, D is TRBD1 (6 bases). V was shortened by 5 bases and J by 1 base, with 10 bases between the two germline ends. CDR3 size: 14 residues. Germline V lookup: CDR1 SGHVS, CDR2 FNYEAQ. The CDR3 here is CASSPRQGTDTQYF. CDR3 coding DNA: TGTGCCAGCAGCCCTCGACAGGGCACAGATACGCAGTATTTT.

The chain joins TRBV11-3 to TRBJ2-3; 8 nucleotides match TRBD2. V shed 5 bases and J 1 base; nucleotides not matched to a gene: 8. This CDR3 region has 16 residues. CDR1 and CDR2 (germline): SGHNT, YENEEA. This CDR3 is CASSPGGGLGTDTQYF. For the CDR3, the DNA is TGTGCCAGCAGCCCGGGGGGGGGTCTTGGCACAGATACGCAGTATTTT.

The V gene is TRBV28, the J gene TRBJ2-7, with a weak D call TRBD1 (5 bases). The CDR3 is 13 residues long. The V and J ends lost 2 bases and 8 bases respectively, with 13 bases between them. Germline assignment: CDR1 MDHEN and CDR2 SYDVKM. The CDR3 nucleotides read TGTGCCAGCAGTTTAACCCCAGGGATGAAGCAGTACTTC. This translates into CASSLTPGMKQYF.

As concerns this clone: Other nucleotide sequences from this sample produce the same CDR3. The gene calls are TRBV9 and TRBJ1-1; D not resolved. This CDR3 spans 13 amino acids. V was clipped by 3 bases and J by 0 bases, with 6 bases between them. Germline CDR1 and CDR2: SGDLS and YYNGEE. The CDR3 is CASSAHLNTEAFF. CDR3 coding DNA: TGTGCCAGCAGCGCACATTTGAACACTGAAGCTTTCTTT.

The gene calls are TRBV21-1 and TRBJ2-5; the DNA was not used to check the table's D call, TRBD1. TRBV21-1 has pseudogene status. The CDR3 is 16 residues long. Here the CDR3 DNA reads TGTGCCAGCAGCAAACAGTCGACAGGGTCTGCGGAGACCCAGTACTTC. Its translation is CASSKQSTGSAETQYF.

The V and J genes are TRBV15 and TRBJ2-7; D gene ambiguous. The germline CDR1 and CDR2 sequences are LNHNV and YYDKDF (reference sequence). This CDR3 comprises 14 residues. Trimming took 0 bases from V and 4 from J, leaving 10 bases between them. This chain's CDR3 is CATSRDPESYEQYF. CDR3 bases: TGTGCCACCAGCAGAGATCCCGAGTCGTACGAGCAGTACTTC.